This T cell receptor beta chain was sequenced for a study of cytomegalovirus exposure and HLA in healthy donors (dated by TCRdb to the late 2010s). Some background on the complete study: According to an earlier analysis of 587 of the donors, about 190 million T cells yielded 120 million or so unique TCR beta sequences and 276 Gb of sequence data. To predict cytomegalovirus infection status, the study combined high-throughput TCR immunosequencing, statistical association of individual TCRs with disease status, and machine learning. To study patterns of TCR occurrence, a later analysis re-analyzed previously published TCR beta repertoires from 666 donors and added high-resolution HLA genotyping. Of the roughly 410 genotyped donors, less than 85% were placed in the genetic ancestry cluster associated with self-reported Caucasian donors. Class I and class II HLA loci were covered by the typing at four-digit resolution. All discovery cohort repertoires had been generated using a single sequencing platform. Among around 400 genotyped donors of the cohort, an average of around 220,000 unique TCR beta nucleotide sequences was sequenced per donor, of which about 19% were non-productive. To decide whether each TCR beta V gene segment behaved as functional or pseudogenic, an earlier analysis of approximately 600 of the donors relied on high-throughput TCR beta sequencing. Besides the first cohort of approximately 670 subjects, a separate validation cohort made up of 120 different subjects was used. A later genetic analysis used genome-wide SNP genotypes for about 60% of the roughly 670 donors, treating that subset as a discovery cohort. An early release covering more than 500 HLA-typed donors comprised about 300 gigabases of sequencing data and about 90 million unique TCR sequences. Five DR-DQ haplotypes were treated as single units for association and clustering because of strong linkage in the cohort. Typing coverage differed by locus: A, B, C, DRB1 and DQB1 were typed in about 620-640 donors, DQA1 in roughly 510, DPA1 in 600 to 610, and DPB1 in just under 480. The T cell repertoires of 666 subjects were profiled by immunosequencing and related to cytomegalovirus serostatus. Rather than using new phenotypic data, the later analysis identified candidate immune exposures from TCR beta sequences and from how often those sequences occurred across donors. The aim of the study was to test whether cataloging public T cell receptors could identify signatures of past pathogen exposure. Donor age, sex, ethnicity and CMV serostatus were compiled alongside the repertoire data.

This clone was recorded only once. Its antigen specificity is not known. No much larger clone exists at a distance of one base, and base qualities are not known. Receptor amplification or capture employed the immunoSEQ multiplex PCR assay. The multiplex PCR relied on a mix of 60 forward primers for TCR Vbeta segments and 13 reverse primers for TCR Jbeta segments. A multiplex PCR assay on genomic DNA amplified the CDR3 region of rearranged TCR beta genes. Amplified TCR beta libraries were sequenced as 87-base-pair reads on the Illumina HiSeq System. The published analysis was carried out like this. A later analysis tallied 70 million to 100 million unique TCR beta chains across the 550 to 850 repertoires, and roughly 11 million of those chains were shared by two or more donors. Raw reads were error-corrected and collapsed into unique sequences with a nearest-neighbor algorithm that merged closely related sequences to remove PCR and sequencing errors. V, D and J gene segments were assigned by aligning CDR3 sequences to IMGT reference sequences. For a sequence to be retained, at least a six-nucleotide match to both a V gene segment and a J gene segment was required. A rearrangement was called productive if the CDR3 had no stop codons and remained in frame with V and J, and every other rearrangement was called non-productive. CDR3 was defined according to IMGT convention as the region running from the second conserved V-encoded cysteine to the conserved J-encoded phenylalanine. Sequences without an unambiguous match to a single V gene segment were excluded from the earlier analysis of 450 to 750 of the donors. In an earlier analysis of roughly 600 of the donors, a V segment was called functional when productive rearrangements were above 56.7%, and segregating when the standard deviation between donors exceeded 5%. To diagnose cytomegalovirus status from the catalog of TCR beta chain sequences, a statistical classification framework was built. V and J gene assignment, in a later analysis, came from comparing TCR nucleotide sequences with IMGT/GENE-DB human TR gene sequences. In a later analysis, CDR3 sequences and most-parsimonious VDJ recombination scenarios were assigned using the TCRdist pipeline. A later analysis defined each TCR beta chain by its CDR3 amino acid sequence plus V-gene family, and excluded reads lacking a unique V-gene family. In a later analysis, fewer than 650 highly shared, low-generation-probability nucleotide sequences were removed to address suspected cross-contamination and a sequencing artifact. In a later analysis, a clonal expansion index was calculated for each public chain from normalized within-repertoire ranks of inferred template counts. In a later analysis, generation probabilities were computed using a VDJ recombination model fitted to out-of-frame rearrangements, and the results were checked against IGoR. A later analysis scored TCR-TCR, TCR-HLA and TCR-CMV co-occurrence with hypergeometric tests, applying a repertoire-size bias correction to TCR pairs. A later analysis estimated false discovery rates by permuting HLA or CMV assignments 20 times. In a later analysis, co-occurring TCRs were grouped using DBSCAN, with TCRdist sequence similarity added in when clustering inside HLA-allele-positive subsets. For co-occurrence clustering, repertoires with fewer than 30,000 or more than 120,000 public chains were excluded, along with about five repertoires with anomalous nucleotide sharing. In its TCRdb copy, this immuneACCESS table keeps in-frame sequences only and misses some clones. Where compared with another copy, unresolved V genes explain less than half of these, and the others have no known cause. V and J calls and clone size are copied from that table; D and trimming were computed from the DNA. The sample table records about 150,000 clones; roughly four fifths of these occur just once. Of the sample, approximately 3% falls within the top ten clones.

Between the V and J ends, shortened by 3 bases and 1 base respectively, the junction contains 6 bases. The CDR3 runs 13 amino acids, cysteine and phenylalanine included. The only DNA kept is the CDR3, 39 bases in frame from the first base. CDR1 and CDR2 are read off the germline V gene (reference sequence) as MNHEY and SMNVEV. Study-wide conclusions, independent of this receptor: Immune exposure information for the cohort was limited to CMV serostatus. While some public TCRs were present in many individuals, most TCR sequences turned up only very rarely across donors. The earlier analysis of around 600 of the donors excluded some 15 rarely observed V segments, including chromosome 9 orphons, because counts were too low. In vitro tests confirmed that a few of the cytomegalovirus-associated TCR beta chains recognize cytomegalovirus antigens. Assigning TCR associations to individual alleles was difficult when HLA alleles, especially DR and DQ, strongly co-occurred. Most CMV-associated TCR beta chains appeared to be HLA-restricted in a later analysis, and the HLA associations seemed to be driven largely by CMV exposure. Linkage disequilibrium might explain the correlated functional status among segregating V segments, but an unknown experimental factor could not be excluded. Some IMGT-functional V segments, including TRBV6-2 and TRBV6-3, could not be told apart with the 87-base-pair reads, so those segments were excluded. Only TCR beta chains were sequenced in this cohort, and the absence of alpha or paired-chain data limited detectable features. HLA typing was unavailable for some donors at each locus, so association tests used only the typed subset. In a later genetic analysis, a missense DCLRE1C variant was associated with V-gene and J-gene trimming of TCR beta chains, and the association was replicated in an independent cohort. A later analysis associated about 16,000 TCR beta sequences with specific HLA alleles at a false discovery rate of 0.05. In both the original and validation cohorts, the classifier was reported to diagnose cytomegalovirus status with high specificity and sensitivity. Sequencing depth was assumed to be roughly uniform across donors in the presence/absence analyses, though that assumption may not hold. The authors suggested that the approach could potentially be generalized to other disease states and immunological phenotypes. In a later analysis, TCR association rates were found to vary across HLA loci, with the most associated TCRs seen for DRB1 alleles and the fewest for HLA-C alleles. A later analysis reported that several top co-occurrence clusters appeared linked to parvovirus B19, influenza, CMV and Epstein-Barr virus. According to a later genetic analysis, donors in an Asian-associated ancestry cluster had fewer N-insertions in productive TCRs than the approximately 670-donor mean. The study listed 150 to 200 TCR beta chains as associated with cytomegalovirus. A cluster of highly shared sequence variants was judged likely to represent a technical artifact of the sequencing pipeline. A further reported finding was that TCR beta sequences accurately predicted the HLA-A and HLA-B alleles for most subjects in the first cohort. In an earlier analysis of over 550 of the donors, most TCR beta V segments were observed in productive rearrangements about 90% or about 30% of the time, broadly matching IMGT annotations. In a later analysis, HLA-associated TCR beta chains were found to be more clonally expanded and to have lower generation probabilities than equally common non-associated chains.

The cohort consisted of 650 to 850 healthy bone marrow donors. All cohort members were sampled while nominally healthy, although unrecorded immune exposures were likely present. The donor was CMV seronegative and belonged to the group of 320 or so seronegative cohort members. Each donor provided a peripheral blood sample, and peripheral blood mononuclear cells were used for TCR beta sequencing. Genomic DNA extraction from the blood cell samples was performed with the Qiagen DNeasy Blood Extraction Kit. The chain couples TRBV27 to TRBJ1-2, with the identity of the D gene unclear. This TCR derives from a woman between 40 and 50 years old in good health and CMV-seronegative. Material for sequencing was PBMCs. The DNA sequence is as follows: TGTGCCAGCAGTTTTAACAGTAACTATGGCTACACCTTC. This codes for CASSFNSNYGYTF.